This entry features one T cell receptor (beta chain) sequence. Antigen specificity is unknown. This entry is derived from a study of T cell repertoires in cytomegalovirus infection. Overall study context: TCR beta signatures that were public indicated CMV infection and matching HLA type.

General study points: The study found HLA-C-restricted CMV-specific TCR beta clonotypes dominating the ex vivo response.

This CDR3 comprises 11 residues. Trimming removed 6 bases at V and 10 bases at J, with 10 bases between. One entry per CDR3 protein results from TCRdb running MiXCR on the reads. The table records approximately 110,000 distinct CDR3 sequences, 32% of them present only once. This TCR came from a human donor in good health (CMV status not recorded). Some clones in this sample may be carry-over from other donors' samples. V gene TRBV12-3 or TRBV12-4 combines with J gene TRBJ2-1, with D unclear. Sequencing was performed on CD8+ T cells from cultured PBMCs, taken from culture after CMV antigen stimulation. As DNA, the CDR3 is TGTGCCAGCAGCCGCGTCGCCGAGCAGTTCTTC. This gives the protein CASSRVAEQFF.